Shown below are 17 T cell receptor beta chains from a single sample sequenced in a study of T cells in Graves' hyperthyroidism and ophthalmopathy. TCR beta CDR3 region amplification was performed from RNA transcripts. Primed by the HTBI set, a first-round RT-PCR was run on the TCR CDR3. TCRdb reprocessed the multiplex PCR reads via MiXCR and lists one record per CDR3 protein. The sample consists of about 380,000 distinct CDR3 sequences, approximately 15% of them appearing once. Sequenced input: blood. These TCRs come from a woman aged 55 to 70 with Graves' hyperthyroidism.

This chain uses TRBV7-9 with TRBJ2-1; the match to TRBD2 covers 11 bases. CDR3 length: 16 residues. Per the germline V gene, CDR1 is SEHNR and CDR2 is FQNEAQ (reference sequence). V trimming: 4 bases; J trimming: 3 bases; junction bases outside the gene matches: 5. Here the CDR3 reads CASSSTTSGNYNEQFF. The CDR3 DNA reads as TGTGCCAGCAGCTCTACGACTAGCGGGAACTACAATGAGCAGTTCTTC.

This clonotype appeared many times. The chain is built from TRBV6-1 and TRBJ2-7; 7 bases fit TRBD2. J gave up 2 bases and V 5 bases, and 9 bases lay outside the gene matches. The CDR3 runs to 15 residues. Germline values: CDR1 MNHNS, CDR2 SASEGT. The CDR3 DNA sequence: TGTGCCAGCAGTCCCGGTTTGGGAGGGGCCTACGAGCAGTACTTC. Encoded protein: CASSPGLGGAYEQYF.

This clonotype occurred once. An end of the junction does not agree with germline; a read error may underlie this. The V gene is TRBV12-3 or TRBV12-4, the J gene TRBJ2-1; D not certain. The CDR3 runs to 16 residues. The chain's CDR3 is CTSRPSSRYSYNEQFF. The DNA for the CDR3 is TGTACCAGCAGGCCATCCTCCCGGTACTCCTACAATGAGCAGTTCTTC.

There are a few counts of this clonotype. This chain links TRBV6-5 with TRBJ1-4; possible D gene TRBD1, 5 bases. The CDR3 has 13 amino acids. Trimming shortened V by 2 bases and J by 7 bases, and 8 bases separated the two germline ends. The germline gives CDR1 MNHEY, CDR2 SVGAGI. The CDR3 DNA follows: TGTGCCAGCAGTTACCAAAGGGGTGAAAAACTGTTTTTT. Protein: CASSYQRGEKLFF.

This clonotype has a count of ten or more. The chain is built from TRBV20-1 and TRBJ2-7; TRBD2 matches 10 bases. The V segment lost 6 bases and the J segment 2 bases; nucleotides outside the gene matches: 1. Germline V gene sequence: CDR1 DFQATT, CDR2 SNEGSKA (reference sequence). There are 12 residues in the CDR3. CDR3 protein: CSASGRAYEQYF. The CDR3 DNA reads as TGCAGTGCAAGCGGGAGGGCCTACGAGCAGTACTTC.

In regard to this clonotype: A read error may produce the germline difference seen at one junction end. V usage is TRBV10-2 and J usage is TRBJ2-1, with 8 bases fitting TRBD2. Germline V gene sequence: CDR1 WSHSY, CDR2 SAAADI. This CDR3 comprises 16 residues. The CDR3 DNA reads TGCGCCAGCAGGGGGGACGTCGGGAGGGACTACATTGAGCAGTTCTTC. Translation gives CASRGDVGRDYIEQFF.

The genes are TRBV3-1 and TRBJ2-5; D not certain. The V end was cut by 3 bases, the J end by 5 bases, with 19 bases between. CDR1 is LGHDT and CDR2 is YNNKEL in the germline V gene (reference sequence). The CDR3 runs to 16 residues. The CDR3 spells CASSHSGPWARETQYF. The DNA for the CDR3 is TGTGCCAGCAGCCATTCCGGGCCCTGGGCCAGGGAGACCCAGTACTTC.

The chain joins TRBV9 to TRBJ1-3, with D perhaps TRBD1 (5 bases). The CDR3 consists of 15 residues. V lost 0 bases and J 3 bases, leaving 10 bases between the germline ends. Germline lookup yields CDR1 SGDLS and CDR2 YYNGEE. The CDR3 reads CASSVAEGIGNTIYF. For the CDR3, the DNA is TGTGCCAGCAGCGTAGCGGAGGGGATTGGAAACACCATATATTTT.

This clonotype was recorded many times. The chain links TRBV12-3 or TRBV12-4 to TRBJ1-1; maybe TRBD1 (6 bases). V lost 6 bases and J 2 bases, leaving 10 bases between the germline ends. The CDR3 spans 13 residues. The CDR3 region has the DNA TGTGCCAGCAGCTTCAGGGGCAACACTGAAGCTTTCTTT. It encodes CASSFRGNTEAFF.

In this sample, this clonotype turned up many times. V gene TRBV2 combines with J gene TRBJ1-2; TRBD1 agrees at 8 bases. This CDR3 has 13 residues. Germline values: CDR1 SNHLY, CDR2 FYNNEI. V was pared by 6 bases and J by 4 bases, with 4 bases of the junction left unmatched. This CDR3 is CASSDRGSYGYTF. The CDR3 nucleotides are TGTGCCAGCAGCGACAGGGGAAGCTATGGCTACACCTTC.

In this sample, this clonotype turned up many times. The chain couples TRBV15 to TRBJ2-7; possibly TRBD1 for D (5 bases). V was clipped by 1 base and J by 3 bases, with 13 bases between them. CDR1 is LNHNV and CDR2 is YYDKDF in the germline V gene (reference sequence). The CDR3 consists of 15 residues. CDR3: CATSRAAAGNYEQYF. DNA for the CDR3: TGTGCCACCAGCAGAGCAGCCGCAGGGAACTACGAGCAGTACTTC.

The J gene is TRBJ2-2, the V gene TRBV7-9; D is unclear. The CDR3 totals 14 residues. Germline V lookup: CDR1 SEHNR, CDR2 FQNEAQ (reference sequence). Trimming left V 5 bases short and J 4 bases short, with 11 bases between. CDR3 loop: CASSVQGITGELFF. The CDR3 nucleotides read TGTGCCAGCAGCGTTCAAGGGATCACCGGGGAGCTGTTTTTT.

This clonotype was detected ten times or more. The chain is built from TRBV7-2 and TRBJ1-1; a possible D gene is TRBD1 (5 bases). The CDR3 covers 15 residues. The germline V and J ends were trimmed by 2 bases and 1 base, with 11 bases remaining between them. CDR1 and CDR2 from the germline V gene are SGHTA and FQGNSA. In DNA form, the CDR3 reads TGTGCCAGCAGCTTAACCGGGGGAGCGAACACTGAAGCTTTCTTT. Encoded protein: CASSLTGGANTEAFF.

Ten or more counts support this clonotype. The rearrangement links TRBV19 to TRBJ1-2, with D hard to call. V lost 7 bases and J lost 8, with 14 bases in between. Germline values: CDR1 LNHDA, CDR2 SQIVND (reference sequence). The CDR3 loop spans 12 amino acids. CDR3 residues: CASTPGIEGYTF. The CDR3 bases are TGTGCCAGTACCCCGGGGATCGAAGGCTACACCTTC.

This clonotype showed up many times. This chain connects TRBV5-6 to TRBJ1-1; 11 nucleotides line up with TRBD1. The CDR3 runs 18 residues. The trim removed 5 bases at V and 2 bases at J, leaving 14 bases unmatched. Germline V gene sequence: CDR1 SGHDT, CDR2 YYEEEE. The CDR3 loop reads CASRFGTGGSKANTEAFF. CDR3 in DNA: TGTGCCAGCAGGTTCGGGACAGGGGGGTCGAAGGCTAACACTGAAGCTTTCTTT.

This clonotype showed up many times. CDR3 sequence (DNA): TGTGCCAGCAGCCCGAGACGTAGCGGGAGAGAAACAAATGAGCAGTTCTTC. Protein: CASSPRRSGRETNEQFF. The chain has TRBV7-8 and TRBJ2-1, with 9 bases lining up with TRBD2. The ends lost 5 bases at V and 7 bases at J; junction bases unmatched: 15. The CDR3 covers 17 residues. Germline-derived CDR1 and CDR2 are SGHVS and FQNEAQ.

This rearrangement joins TRBV11-3 to TRBJ2-3; 12 nucleotides match TRBD2. CDR1 and CDR2 (germline): SGHNT, YENEEA. This CDR3 comprises 16 residues. After removal of 5 bases from V and 4 bases from J, the junction contained 7 bases not matched to a gene. The DNA for the CDR3 is TGTGCCAGCAGCAAGACTAGCGGGAGTCGGGCAGATACGCAGTATTTT. Translated: CASSKTSGSRADTQYF.